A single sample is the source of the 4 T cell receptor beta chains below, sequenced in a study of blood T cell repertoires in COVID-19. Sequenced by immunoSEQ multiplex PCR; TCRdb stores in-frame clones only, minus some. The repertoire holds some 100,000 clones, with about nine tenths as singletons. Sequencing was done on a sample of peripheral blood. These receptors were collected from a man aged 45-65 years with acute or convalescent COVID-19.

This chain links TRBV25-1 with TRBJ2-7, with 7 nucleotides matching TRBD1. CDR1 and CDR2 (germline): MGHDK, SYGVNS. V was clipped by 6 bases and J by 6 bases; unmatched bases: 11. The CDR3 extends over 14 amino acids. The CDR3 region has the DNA TGTGCCAGCAGGAGGGACAGCATTCCCGGCGAGCAGTACTTC. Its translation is CASRRDSIPGEQYF.

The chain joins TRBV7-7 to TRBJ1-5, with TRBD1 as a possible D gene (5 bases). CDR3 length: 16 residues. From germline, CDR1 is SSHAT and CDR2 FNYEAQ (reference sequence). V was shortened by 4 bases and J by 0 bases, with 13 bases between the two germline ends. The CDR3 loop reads CASSSSRVYSNQPQHF. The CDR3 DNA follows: TGTGCCAGCAGCTCCTCCAGGGTTTATAGCAATCAGCCCCAGCATTTT.

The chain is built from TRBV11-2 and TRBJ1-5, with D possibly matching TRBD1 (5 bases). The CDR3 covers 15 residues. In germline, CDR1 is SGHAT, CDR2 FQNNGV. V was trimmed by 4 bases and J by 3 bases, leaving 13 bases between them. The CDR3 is CASSSSGGVNQPQHF. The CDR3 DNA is TGTGCCAGCAGCTCCTCGGGGGGGGTCAATCAGCCCCAGCATTTT.

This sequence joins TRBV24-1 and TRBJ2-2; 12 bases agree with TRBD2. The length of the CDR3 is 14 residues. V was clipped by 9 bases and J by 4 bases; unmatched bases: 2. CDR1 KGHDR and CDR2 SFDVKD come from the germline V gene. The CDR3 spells CATGTSGLTGELFF. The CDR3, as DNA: TGTGCCACCGGGACTAGCGGGCTCACCGGGGAGCTGTTTTTT.